This TCR beta chain was sequenced for a study of cytomegalovirus exposure and HLA in healthy donors. CDR1 is MNHNY and CDR2 is SVGAGI in the germline V gene (reference sequence). This CDR3 has 14 residues. Trimming removed 6 bases from V and 3 bases from J; junction bases left unmatched: 3. The primer mix had 60 Vbeta and 13 Jbeta primers. The table came from immunoSEQ multiplex PCR; TCRdb's copy has only in-frame clones and leaves some out. The sample yields 150,000 to 190,000 clones, around 79% seen once. Overall study findings and caveats: Diagnosis of cytomegalovirus status made by the classifier reportedly showed high specificity and sensitivity. Later analysis demonstrated an association between a missense DCLRE1C variant and TCR beta V- and J-gene trimming.

About this clone itself: The antigen is unknown.

Sequencing was performed on PBMCs. The receptor was derived from a man younger than 30 in good health and CMV-seronegative. The chain carries TRBV6-6 and TRBJ1-1; 11 bases fit TRBD1. The CDR3 loop is CASSSGQGDTEAFF. CDR3 nucleotides: TGTGCCAGCAGCTCGGGACAGGGGGACACTGAAGCTTTCTTT.